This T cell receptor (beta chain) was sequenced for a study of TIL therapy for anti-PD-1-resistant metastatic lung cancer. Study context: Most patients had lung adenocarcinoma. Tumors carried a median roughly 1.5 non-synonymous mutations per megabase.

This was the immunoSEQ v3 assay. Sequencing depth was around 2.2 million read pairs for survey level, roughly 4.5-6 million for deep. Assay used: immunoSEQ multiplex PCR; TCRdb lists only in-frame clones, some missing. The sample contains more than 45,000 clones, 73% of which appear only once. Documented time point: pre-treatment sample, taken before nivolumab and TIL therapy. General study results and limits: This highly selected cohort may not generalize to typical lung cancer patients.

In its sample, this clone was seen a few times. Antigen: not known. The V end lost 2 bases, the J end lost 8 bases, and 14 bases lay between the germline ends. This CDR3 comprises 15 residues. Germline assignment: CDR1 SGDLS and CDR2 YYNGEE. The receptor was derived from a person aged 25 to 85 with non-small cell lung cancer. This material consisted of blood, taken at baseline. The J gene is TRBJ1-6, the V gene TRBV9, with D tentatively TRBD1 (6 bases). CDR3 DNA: TGTGCCAGCAGCGTCAAGGGGGGGGCCGATTCACCCCTCCACTTT. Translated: CASSVKGGADSPLHF.